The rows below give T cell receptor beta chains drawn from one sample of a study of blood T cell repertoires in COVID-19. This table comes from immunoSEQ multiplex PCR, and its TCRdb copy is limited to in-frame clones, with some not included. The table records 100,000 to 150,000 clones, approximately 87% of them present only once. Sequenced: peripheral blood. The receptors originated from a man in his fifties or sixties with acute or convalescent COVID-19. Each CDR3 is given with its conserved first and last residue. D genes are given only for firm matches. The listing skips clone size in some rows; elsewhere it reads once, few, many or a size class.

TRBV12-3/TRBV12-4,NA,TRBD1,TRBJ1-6,CASRTGVYSPLHF,TGTGCCAGCAGGACAGGGGTGTATTCACCCCTCCACTTT
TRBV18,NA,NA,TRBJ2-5,CASSQEGETQYF,TGTGCCAGCTCCCAGGAGGGAGAGACCCAGTACTTC
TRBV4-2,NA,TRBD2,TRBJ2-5,CASSQEGPGGEETQYF,TGTGCCAGCAGCCAAGAGGGGCCCGGGGGGGAAGAGACCCAGTACTTC
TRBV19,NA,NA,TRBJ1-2,CASSKIQGGYTF,TGTGCCAGTAGTAAGATACAGGGTGGCTACACCTTC
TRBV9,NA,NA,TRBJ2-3,CASSVGEGTQYF,TGTGCCAGCAGCGTAGGAGAGGGTACGCAGTATTTT
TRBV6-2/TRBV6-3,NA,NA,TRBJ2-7,CASSYAGLAREQYF,TGTGCCAGCAGTTACGCGGGATTGGCACGCGAGCAGTACTTC
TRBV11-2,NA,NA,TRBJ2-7,CASSLVTWGQGYEQYF,TGTGCCAGCAGCTTGGTGACGTGGGGCCAAGGCTACGAGCAGTACTTC
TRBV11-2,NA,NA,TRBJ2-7,CASSSLGQDPQEEQYF,TGTGCCAGCAGCTCCCTTGGCCAGGACCCACAGGAGGAGCAGTACTTC
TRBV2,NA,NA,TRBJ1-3,CASSAIGNTIYF,TGTGCCAGCAGCGCGATTGGAAACACCATATATTTT
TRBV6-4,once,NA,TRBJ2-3,CASSDSPGLKDTQYF,TGTGCCAGCAGTGACTCCCCGGGATTAAAAGATACGCAGTATTTT
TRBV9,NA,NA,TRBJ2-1,CASSPQGKSSYNEQFF,TGTGCCAGCAGCCCGCAGGGGAAGAGCTCCTACAATGAGCAGTTCTTC
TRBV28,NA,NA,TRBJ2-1,CASSSRFHEQFF,TGTGCCAGCAGTTCTCGTTTCCATGAGCAGTTCTTC
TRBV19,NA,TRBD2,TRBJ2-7,CASRPPAGGKKQYF,TGTGCCAGTCGACCCCCAGCGGGAGGTAAAAAGCAGTACTTC
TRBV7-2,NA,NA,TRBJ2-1,CASSPRTGSDEQFF,TGTGCCAGCAGCCCTCGGACTGGCAGCGATGAGCAGTTCTTC
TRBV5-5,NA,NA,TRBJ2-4,CASSLETRNIQYF,TGTGCCAGCAGCTTAGAAACAAGAAACATTCAGTACTTC
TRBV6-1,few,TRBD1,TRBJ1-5,CASREQGGQIGQPQHF,TGTGCCAGCAGGGAACAAGGGGGCCAGATTGGACAGCCCCAGCATTTT
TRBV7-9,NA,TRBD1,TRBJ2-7,CASSLATGGPYEQYF,TGTGCCAGCAGCCTCGCAACAGGGGGCCCCTACGAGCAGTACTTC
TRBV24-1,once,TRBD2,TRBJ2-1,CATMLAGGPNEQFF,TGTGCCACCATGCTGGCGGGAGGGCCTAATGAGCAGTTCTTC
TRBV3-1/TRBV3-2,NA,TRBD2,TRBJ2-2,CASRASGTYTGELFF,TGTGCCAGCAGGGCTAGCGGAACTTACACCGGGGAGCTGTTTTTT
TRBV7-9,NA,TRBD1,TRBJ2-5,CASSLRDRGHETQYF,TGTGCCAGCAGCTTACGGGACAGGGGGCACGAGACCCAGTACTTC
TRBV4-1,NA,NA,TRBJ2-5,CASSQDQTAGQETQYF,TGCGCCAGCAGCCAAGATCAGACAGCCGGGCAAGAGACCCAGTACTTC
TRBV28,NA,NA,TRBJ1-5,CASSSDSFNQPQHF,TGTGCCAGCAGTTCCGACAGTTTTAATCAGCCCCAGCATTTT
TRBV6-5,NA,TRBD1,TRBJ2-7,CASRQRDRGPYEQYF,TGTGCCAGCAGACAGCGGGACAGGGGACCCTACGAGCAGTACTTC
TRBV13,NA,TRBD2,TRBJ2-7,CASSPGTSGRERYEQYF,TGTGCCAGCAGCCCTGGGACTAGCGGGAGGGAGCGGTACGAGCAGTACTTC
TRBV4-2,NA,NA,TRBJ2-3,CASSQGTGADTQYF,TGTGCCAGCAGCCAAGGGACTGGGGCAGATACGCAGTATTTT
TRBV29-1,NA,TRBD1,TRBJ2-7,CSGRQDRDHEQYF,TGCAGCGGACGACAGGACAGGGATCACGAGCAGTACTTC
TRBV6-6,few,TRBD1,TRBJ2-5,CASSPPPMGQGAEETQYF,TGTGCCAGCAGTCCACCTCCTATGGGACAGGGGGCGGAAGAGACCCAGTACTTC
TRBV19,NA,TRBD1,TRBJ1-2,CASSESTGGVSGYTF,TGTGCCAGTAGTGAGAGTACAGGGGGCGTTTCTGGCTACACCTTC
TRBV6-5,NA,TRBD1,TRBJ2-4,CASRDPGGAKNIQYF,TGTGCCAGCAGAGACCCAGGGGGCGCCAAAAACATTCAGTACTTC
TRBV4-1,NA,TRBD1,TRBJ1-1,CASSQDEGDRARGTEAFF,TGCGCCAGCAGCCAAGATGAGGGGGACAGGGCCCGAGGCACTGAAGCTTTCTTT
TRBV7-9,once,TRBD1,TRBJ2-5,CASSSTGEETQYF,TGTGCCAGCAGCTCTACAGGGGAAGAGACCCAGTACTTC
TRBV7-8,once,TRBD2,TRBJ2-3,CASSLRLAGDTQYF,TGTGCCAGCAGCTTACGACTAGCGGGAGATACGCAGTATTTT
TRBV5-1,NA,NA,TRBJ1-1,CASSLAGGLNTEAFF,TGCGCCAGCAGCTTGGCCGGGGGGTTGAACACTGAAGCTTTCTTT
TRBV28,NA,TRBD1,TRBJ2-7,CASSTPGQGEAAEQYF,TGTGCCAGCAGCACCCCGGGACAGGGGGAGGCGGCCGAGCAGTACTTC
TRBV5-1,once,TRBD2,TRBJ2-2,CASSLTSGSGGELFF,TGCGCCAGCAGCCTGACTAGCGGGAGCGGCGGGGAGCTGTTTTTT
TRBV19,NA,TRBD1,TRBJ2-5,CAGIWTGSEETQYF,TGTGCCGGTATTTGGACAGGGTCAGAAGAGACCCAGTACTTC
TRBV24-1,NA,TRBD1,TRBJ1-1,CATSDRDRGSEAFF,TGTGCCACCAGTGACCGGGACAGGGGGAGTGAAGCTTTCTTT
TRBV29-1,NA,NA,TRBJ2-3,CSVEQDTQYF,TGCAGCGTAGAGCAAGATACGCAGTATTTT
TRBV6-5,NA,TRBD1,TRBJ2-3,CASSSLLGQGADTQYF,TGTGCCAGCAGTTCCCTCTTGGGACAGGGGGCAGATACGCAGTATTTT
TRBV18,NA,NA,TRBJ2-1,CASSPSVNEQFF,TGTGCCAGCTCACCATCAGTCAATGAGCAGTTCTTC
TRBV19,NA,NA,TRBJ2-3,CASSDSRDTQYF,TGTGCCAGTAGCGACAGTCGGGATACGCAGTATTTT
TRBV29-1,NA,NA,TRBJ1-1,CSVLRLQGNTEAFF,TGCAGCGTTCTAAGATTACAGGGGAACACTGAAGCTTTCTTT
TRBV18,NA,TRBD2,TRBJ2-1,CASSPKPLAGNNEQFF,TGTGCCAGCTCACCTAAGCCCCTAGCGGGTAACAATGAGCAGTTCTTC
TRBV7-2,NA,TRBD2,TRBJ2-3,CASSRSSGVGTDTQYF,TGTGCCAGCAGCAGATCTAGCGGGGTAGGCACAGATACGCAGTATTTT
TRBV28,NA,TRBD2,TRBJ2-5,CASSFVLAGELGETQYF,TGTGCCAGCAGTTTTGTATTAGCGGGAGAGTTGGGAGAGACCCAGTACTTC
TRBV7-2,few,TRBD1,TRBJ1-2,CASSLGQETPGTF,TGTGCCAGCAGCTTGGGACAGGAGACCCCCGGCACCTTC
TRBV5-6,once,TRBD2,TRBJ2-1,CASSPTAGVYNEQFF,TGTGCCAGCAGCCCAACAGCGGGAGTCTACAATGAGCAGTTCTTC
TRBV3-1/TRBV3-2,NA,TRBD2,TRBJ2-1,CASSQGLAGGVPQFF,TGTGCCAGCAGCCAGGGCCTGGCGGGAGGTGTGCCGCAGTTCTTC
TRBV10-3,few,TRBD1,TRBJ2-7,CAISDQMRQGYEQYF,TGTGCCATCAGTGATCAGATGAGACAGGGATACGAGCAGTACTTC
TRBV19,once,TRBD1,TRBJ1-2,CASTTGTGFGGYTF,TGTGCCAGTACCACCGGGACAGGGTTCGGGGGCTACACCTTC
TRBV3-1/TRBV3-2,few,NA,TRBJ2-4,CASSQDKASGLAKNIQYF,TGTGCCAGCAGCCAAGATAAAGCGTCGGGTTTAGCCAAAAACATTCAGTACTTC
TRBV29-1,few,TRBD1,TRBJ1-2,CSVVSGGAVNGYTF,TGCAGCGTTGTATCAGGGGGAGCAGTAAATGGCTACACCTTC
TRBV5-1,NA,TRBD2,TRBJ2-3,CASSLPGTSGRGRDTQYF,TGCGCCAGCAGCTTGCCGGGGACTAGCGGGAGAGGACGGGATACGCAGTATTTT
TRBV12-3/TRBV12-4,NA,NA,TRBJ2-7,CASSRDWSEQYF,TGTGCCAGCAGCCGGGACTGGAGTGAGCAGTACTTC
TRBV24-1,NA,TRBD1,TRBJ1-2,CATSGGQGWGYTF,TGTGCCACCAGTGGAGGACAGGGTTGGGGCTACACCTTC
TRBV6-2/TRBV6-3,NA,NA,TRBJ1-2,CASSRTVYGYTF,TGTGCCAGCAGTCGTACGGTCTATGGCTACACCTTC
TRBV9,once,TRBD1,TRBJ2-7,CASSVTGNTYEQYF,TGTGCCAGCAGCGTGACAGGGAATACCTACGAGCAGTACTTC
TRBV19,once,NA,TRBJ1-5,CASSTQDNQPQHF,TGTGCCAGTAGTACACAGGATAATCAGCCCCAGCATTTT